This passage covers 17 T cell receptor beta chains from one sample sequenced in a study of shared clonotypes between healthy human individuals. Sequencing was performed with immunoSEQ multiplex PCR; in TCRdb, only in-frame clones are kept and a portion is missing. The sample gives hundreds of thousands of clones, approximately 73% of which show up once; under 2% is in the top ten. Sequenced material: memory CD4+ T cells sorted from blood. Subset here: CD45RA-negative fraction. The receptors originated from a woman in her twenties or thirties in good health.

V and J are TRBV25-1 and TRBJ1-1; weak D call: TRBD1 (5 bases). This CDR3 contains 12 residues. V dropped 7 bases and J dropped 4 bases, with 10 bases sitting between them. Per the germline V gene, CDR1 is MGHDK and CDR2 is SYGVNS. The CDR3: CASTLTGTEAFF. CDR3 DNA: TGTGCCAGCACCCTAACAGGCACTGAAGCTTTCTTT.

This chain joins TRBV10-2 and TRBJ2-2; D possibly corresponds to TRBD2 (6 bases). CDR1 WSHSY and CDR2 SAAADI come from the germline V gene. The V gene lost 6 bases and the J gene lost 4 bases, with 15 bases spanning the gap. The length of the CDR3 is 15 residues. The CDR3 region has the DNA TGCGCCAGCAGATGGACGGAGGGATCCACCGGGGAGCTGTTTTTT. It codes for CASRWTEGSTGELFF.

This chain links TRBV4-1 with TRBJ2-7, with D possibly TRBD1 on 5 matching bases. The germline V gene encodes CDR1 MGHRA and CDR2 YSYEKL. Trimming pared 2 bases from V and 3 bases from J, leaving 8 bases between. The CDR3 runs 13 residues. CDR3 sequence (DNA): TGCGCCAGCAGCCAACAGGGTGGCTACGAGCAGTACTTC. It codes for CASSQQGGYEQYF.

The chain carries TRBV6-5 and TRBJ2-7; 11 bases align to TRBD1. There are 16 residues in the CDR3. CDR1 MNHEY and CDR2 SVGAGI come from the germline V gene. Germline trimming cut 1 base from V and 2 bases from J; bases unmatched to any gene: 4. The CDR3 sequence: CASSYWGTGGAYEQYF. For the CDR3, the DNA is TGTGCCAGCAGTTACTGGGGGACAGGGGGGGCCTACGAGCAGTACTTC.

Comment on this clone: The identical CDR3 is also encoded by other nucleotide sequences in the sample. V usage is TRBV11-3 and J usage is TRBJ2-1, with D perhaps TRBD1 (7 bases). Germline-derived CDR1 and CDR2 are SGHNT and YENEEA. The length of the CDR3 is 15 residues. V lost 1 base, J lost 2 bases, and 9 bases lay in between. Here the CDR3 reads CASSLGRGAYNEQFF. In nucleotides, the CDR3 is TGTGCCAGCAGCTTAGGCAGGGGGGCCTACAATGAGCAGTTCTTC.

The J gene is TRBJ1-1, the V gene TRBV28; possible D gene TRBD1, 5 bases. CDR3 length: 16 amino acids. The V end lost 5 bases, the J end lost 4 bases, and 20 bases lay between the germline ends. In germline, CDR1 is MDHEN, CDR2 SYDVKM. In DNA form, the CDR3 reads TGTGCCAGCAGTCCTAGGGGACTACCCCGAGGCACTGAAGCTTTCTTT. Translating gives CASSPRGLPRGTEAFF.

J is TRBJ1-1 and V is TRBV18, with TRBD1 matching over 7 bases. CDR3 length: 18 amino acids. CDR1 and CDR2 from the germline V gene are KGHSH and LQKENI. Unmatched junction bases numbered 13, after V lost 3 bases and J lost 0 bases. The DNA of the CDR3 is TGTGCCAGCTCACCGTCCGGGACAGATTACCAAATGAACACTGAAGCTTTCTTT. Its protein is CASSPSGTDYQMNTEAFF. The entire variable domain, with the rest obtained from reference TRBV18 and TRBJ1-1, is as follows: NAGVMQNPRHLVRRRGQEARLRCSPMKGHSHVYWYRQLPEEGLKFMVYLQKENIIDESGMPKERFSAEFPKEGPSILRIQQVVRGDSAAYFCASSPSGTDYQMNTEAFFGQGTRLTVV.

The chain carries TRBV10-1 and TRBJ1-2; weak D call: TRBD1 (5 bases). Germline V gene lookup returns CDR1 WNHNN and CDR2 SYGVQD (reference sequence). The CDR3 runs to 13 residues. V shed 2 bases and J shed 7 bases, with 11 bases lying between them. Written as DNA, the CDR3 is TGCGCCAGCAGTGAGAGTCAGGGTTCTGGCTACACCTTC. Translated, it gives CASSESQGSGYTF.

The genes are TRBV7-8 and TRBJ2-7, with 10 positions matching TRBD2. In germline, CDR1 is SGHVS, CDR2 FQNEAQ. The V and J ends lost 0 bases and 6 bases, in that order; junction bases with no gene match: 5. The CDR3 length is 15 residues. CDR3 DNA sequence: TGTGCCAGCAGCTTAGCACTAGCGGGAAAGCGCGAGCAGTACTTC. Encoded protein: CASSLALAGKREQYF.

This chain joins TRBV5-4 and TRBJ2-5; possible D gene TRBD2, 5 bases. V dropped 2 bases and J dropped 5 bases, with 22 bases sitting between them. CDR3 size: 17 residues. CDR1 SGHNT and CDR2 YYREEE come from the germline V gene (reference sequence). CDR3 bases: TGTGCCAGCAGCTTCCGGGCGGGCCTACTAGAAACGGAGACCCAGTACTTC. Its translation is CASSFRAGLLETETQYF.

The chain links TRBV29-1 to TRBJ2-1; 9 bases map to TRBD1. The V and J ends lost 6 bases and 0 bases, in that order; junction bases with no gene match: 3. CDR1 is SQVTM and CDR2 is ANQGSEA in the germline V gene. There are 14 residues in the CDR3. The CDR3 here is CSVGDRASYNEQFF. CDR3 in DNA: TGCAGCGTCGGGGACAGGGCCTCCTACAATGAGCAGTTCTTC.

Only a few counts were recorded for this clone. V is TRBV13 and J is TRBJ2-5; 8 nucleotides align to TRBD1. This CDR3 has 13 amino acids. The J segment lost 5 bases and the V segment lost 5 bases, leaving 4 bases of the junction unmatched. Germline-derived CDR1 and CDR2 are PRHDT and FYEKMQ (reference sequence). The chain's CDR3 is CASSDSGGETQYF. Written as DNA, the CDR3 is TGTGCCAGCAGCGATTCAGGGGGCGAGACCCAGTACTTC.

The V gene is TRBV29-1, the J gene TRBJ1-2; weak D call: TRBD1 (5 bases). Trimming pared 0 bases from V and 4 bases from J, leaving 9 bases between. CDR1 SQVTM and CDR2 ANQGSEA come from the germline V gene. This CDR3 region has 13 residues. CDR3 sequence: CSVEDQGSYGYTF. CDR3 coding DNA: TGCAGCGTTGAAGATCAGGGCAGCTATGGCTACACCTTC. The full variable domain, in which reference TRBV29-1 and TRBJ1-2 provide the parts outside the CDR3, is SAVISQKPSRDICQRGTSLTIQCQVDSQVTMMFWYRQQPGQSLTLIATANQGSEATYESGFVIDKFPISRPNLTFSTLTVSNMSPEDSSIYLCSVEDQGSYGYTFGSGTRLTVV.

This sequence joins TRBV7-2 and TRBJ2-1; 16 bases fit TRBD2. V gave up 4 bases and J gave up 8 bases; unmatched junction bases: 5. The CDR3 has 16 residues. CDR1 and CDR2 from the germline V gene are SGHTA and FQGNSA. The CDR3 region has the DNA TGTGCCAGCAGCTCCCCCGGGACTAGCGGGAGGGATGAGCAGTTCTTC. Amino acids: CASSSPGTSGRDEQFF. Full variable domain (rest looked up from reference TRBV7-2 and TRBJ2-1): GAGVSQSPSNKVTEKGKDVELRCDPISGHTALYWYRQSLGQGLEFLIYFQGNSAPDKSGLPSDRFSAERTGGSVSTLTIQRTQQEDSAVYLCASSSPGTSGRDEQFFGPGTRLTVL.

The rearrangement links TRBV28 to TRBJ1-1, with TRBD1 as a possible D gene (5 bases). The CDR3 spans 14 residues. The V and J ends lost 6 bases and 0 bases respectively, with 11 bases between them. The germline V gene has CDR1 MDHEN and CDR2 SYDVKM. As DNA, the CDR3 is TGTGCCAGCAGCCCCAGGGTATTGAACACTGAAGCTTTCTTT. The encoded protein is CASSPRVLNTEAFF.

This clone appeared once. J is TRBJ2-2 and V is TRBV18; weak D call: TRBD1 (5 bases). Germline lookup yields CDR1 KGHSH and CDR2 LQKENI. Deletions cut 3 bases from V and 13 bases from J, with 15 bases between. The CDR3 extends over 13 amino acids. CDR3 nucleotides: TGTGCCAGCTCACCGGACACCATCATTATGCTGTTTTTT. Its translation: CASSPDTIIMLFF.

V is TRBV5-6 and J is TRBJ1-1; a weak D match, TRBD1 (6 bases). Trimming cost V 6 bases and J 11 bases, with 20 bases left between them. Germline loops: CDR1 SGHDT, CDR2 YYEEEE. The length of the CDR3 is 13 residues. CDR3 DNA sequence: TGTGCCAGCACTGGAGAGGAGGCAGGGGCTGCTTTCTTT. Its protein product is CASTGEEAGAAFF.